The subject of this entry is one T cell receptor beta chain. The antigen remains undetermined. This sample stems from a study of chemoradiotherapy in HPV16-positive cancers. Over chemoradiotherapy, repertoires were sampled more than once. CDR3 size: 13 residues. Germline V lookup: CDR1 SGHDN, CDR2 FVKESK. V shed 6 bases and J shed 5 bases, with 14 bases lying between them. The repertoire was sequenced with immunoSEQ multiplex PCR; TCRdb's copy has only in-frame clones and lacks some. The sample contains 3,500 to 5,000 clones, more than 75% of which appear only once. The study, taken as a whole, reports: Only two HPV16-positive patients supplied the functional HPV-specificity definition. Candidate HPV-specific clones and E7-related TCR motifs grew in tumor during treatment. In HPV16-positive patients, HPV-responsive T-cell expansion tracked better recurrence-free survival.

The chain combines TRBV14 with TRBJ2-7, with D maybe TRBD1 (5 bases). The source of this sequence is a human donor with HPV-associated anogenital cancer. Sequencing was performed on tumor tissue, taken from a patient who underwent chemoradiotherapy. The CDR3 bases are TGTGCCAGCAGTCTGGGAATCAGGGACGAGCAGTACTTC. Residues: CASSLGIRDEQYF.